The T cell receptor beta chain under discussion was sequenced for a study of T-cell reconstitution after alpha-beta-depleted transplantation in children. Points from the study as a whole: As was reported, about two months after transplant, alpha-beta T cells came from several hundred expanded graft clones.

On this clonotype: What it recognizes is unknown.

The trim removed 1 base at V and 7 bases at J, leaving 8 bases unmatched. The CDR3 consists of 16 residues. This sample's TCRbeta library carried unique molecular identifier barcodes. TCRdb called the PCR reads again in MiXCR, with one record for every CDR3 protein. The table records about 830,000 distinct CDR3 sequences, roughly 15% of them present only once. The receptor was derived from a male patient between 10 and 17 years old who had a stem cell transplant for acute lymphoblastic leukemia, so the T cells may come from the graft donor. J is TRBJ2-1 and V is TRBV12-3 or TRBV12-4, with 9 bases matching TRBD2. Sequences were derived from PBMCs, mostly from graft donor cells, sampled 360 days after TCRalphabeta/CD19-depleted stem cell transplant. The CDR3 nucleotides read TGTGCCAGCAGTTTAGTGGTTAGCGGGAGCCGGAATGAGCAGTTCTTC. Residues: CASSLVVSGSRNEQFF.